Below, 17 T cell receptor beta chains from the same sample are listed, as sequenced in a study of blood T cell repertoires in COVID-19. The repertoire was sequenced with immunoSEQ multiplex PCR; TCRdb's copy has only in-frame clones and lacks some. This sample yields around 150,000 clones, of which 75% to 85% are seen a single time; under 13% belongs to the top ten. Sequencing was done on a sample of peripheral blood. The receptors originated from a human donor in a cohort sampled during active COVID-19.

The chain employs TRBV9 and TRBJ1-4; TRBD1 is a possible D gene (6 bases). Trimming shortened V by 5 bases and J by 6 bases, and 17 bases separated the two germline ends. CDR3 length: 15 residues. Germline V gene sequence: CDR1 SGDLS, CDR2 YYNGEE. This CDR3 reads CASSPQGGGDEKLFF. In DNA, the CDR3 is TGTGCCAGCAGTCCACAGGGAGGGGGAGATGAAAAACTGTTTTTT.

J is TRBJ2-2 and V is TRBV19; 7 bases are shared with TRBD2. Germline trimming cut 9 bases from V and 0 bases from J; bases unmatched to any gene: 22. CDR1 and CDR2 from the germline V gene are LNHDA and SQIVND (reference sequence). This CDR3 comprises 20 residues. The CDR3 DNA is TGTGCCAGCACCGGGGGGTTAGGACGGGGAAGGAGATCGAACACCGGGGAGCTGTTTTTT. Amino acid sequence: CASTGGLGRGRRSNTGELFF.

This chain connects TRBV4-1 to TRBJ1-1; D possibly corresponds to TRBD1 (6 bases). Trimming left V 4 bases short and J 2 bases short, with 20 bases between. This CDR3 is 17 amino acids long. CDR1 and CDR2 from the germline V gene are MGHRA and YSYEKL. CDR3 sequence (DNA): TGCGCCAGCAGCCTACACAGGGACCCTCCCGGCAACACTGAAGCTTTCTTT. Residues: CASSLHRDPPGNTEAFF.

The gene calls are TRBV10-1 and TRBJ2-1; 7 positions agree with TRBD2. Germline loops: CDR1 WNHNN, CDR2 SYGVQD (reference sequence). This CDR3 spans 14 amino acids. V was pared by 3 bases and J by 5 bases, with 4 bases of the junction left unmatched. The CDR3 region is CASSESGTNNEQFF. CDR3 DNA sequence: TGCGCCAGCAGTGAAAGCGGGACCAACAATGAGCAGTTCTTC.

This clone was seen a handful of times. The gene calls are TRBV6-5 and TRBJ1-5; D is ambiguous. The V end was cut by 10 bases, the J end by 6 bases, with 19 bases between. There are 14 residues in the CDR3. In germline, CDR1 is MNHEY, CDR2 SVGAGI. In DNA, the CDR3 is TGTGCCACCGGGTATAATTCTTTGGGTCAGCCCCAGCATTTT. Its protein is CATGYNSLGQPQHF.

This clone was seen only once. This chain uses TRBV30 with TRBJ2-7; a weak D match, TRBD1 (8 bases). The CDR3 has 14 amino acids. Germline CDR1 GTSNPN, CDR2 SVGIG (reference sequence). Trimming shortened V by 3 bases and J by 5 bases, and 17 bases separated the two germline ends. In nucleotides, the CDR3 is TGTGCCTGGAGCCATCGACAGGGGAGGGACGAGCAGTACTTC. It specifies CAWSHRQGRDEQYF.

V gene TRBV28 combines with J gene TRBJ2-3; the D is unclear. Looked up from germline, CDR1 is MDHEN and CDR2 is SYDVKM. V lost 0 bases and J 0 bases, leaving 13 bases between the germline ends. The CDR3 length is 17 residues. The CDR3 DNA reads TGTGCCAGCAGTTTATGGCAGGCCTGGGCTAGCACAGATACGCAGTATTTT. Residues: CASSLWQAWASTDTQYF. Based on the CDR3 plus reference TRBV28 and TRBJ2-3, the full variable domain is DVKVTQSSRYLVKRTGEKVFLECVQDMDHENMFWYRQDPGLGLRLIYFSYDVKMKEKGDIPEGYSVSREKKERFSLILESASTNQTSMYLCASSLWQAWASTDTQYFGPGTRLTVL.

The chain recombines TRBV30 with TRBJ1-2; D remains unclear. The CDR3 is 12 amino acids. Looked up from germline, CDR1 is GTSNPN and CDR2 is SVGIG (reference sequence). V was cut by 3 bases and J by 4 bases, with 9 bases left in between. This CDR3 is CAWRVQSYGYTF. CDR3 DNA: TGTGCCTGGAGGGTTCAGTCCTATGGCTACACCTTC.

DNA for the CDR3: TGCGCCAGCAGCTTGGATCCCGCCGGGGAGCTGTTTTTT. Encoded protein: CASSLDPAGELFF. This sequence joins TRBV5-1 and TRBJ2-2; D call uncertain. The V gene lost 0 bases and the J gene lost 6 bases, with 6 bases spanning the gap. The CDR3 runs to 13 residues. CDR1 and CDR2 from the germline V gene are SGHRS and YFSETQ. The whole variable domain, remainder taken from reference TRBV5-1 and TRBJ2-2, is KAGVTQTPRYLIKTRGQQVTLSCSPISGHRSVSWYQQTPGQGLQFLFEYFSETQRNKGNFPGRFSGRQFSNSRSEMNVSTLELGDSALYLCASSLDPAGELFFGEGSRLTVL.

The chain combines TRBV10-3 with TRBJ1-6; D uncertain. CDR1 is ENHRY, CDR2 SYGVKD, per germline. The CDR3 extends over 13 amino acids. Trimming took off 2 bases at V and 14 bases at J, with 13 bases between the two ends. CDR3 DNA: TGTGCCATCAGTGAGCAGGAACAGACGTCCCTCCACTTT. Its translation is CAISEQEQTSLHF.

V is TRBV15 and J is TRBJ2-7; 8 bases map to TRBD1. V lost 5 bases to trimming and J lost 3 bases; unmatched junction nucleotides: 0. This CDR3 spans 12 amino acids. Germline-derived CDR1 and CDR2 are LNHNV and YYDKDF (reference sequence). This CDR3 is CATSGQGYEQYF. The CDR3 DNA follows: TGTGCCACCAGCGGACAGGGCTACGAGCAGTACTTC.

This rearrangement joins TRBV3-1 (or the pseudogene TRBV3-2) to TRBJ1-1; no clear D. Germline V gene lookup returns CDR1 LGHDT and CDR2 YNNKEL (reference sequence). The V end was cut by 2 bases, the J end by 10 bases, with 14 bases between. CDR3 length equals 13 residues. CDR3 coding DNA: TGTGCCAGCAGCCAAAAGGGTGGGGAGAGAGCTTTCTTT. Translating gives CASSQKGGERAFF.

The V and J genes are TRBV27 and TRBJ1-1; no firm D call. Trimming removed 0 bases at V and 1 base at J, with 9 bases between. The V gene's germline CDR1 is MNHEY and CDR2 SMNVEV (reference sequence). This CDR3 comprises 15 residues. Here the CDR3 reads CASSLSSPGNTEAFF. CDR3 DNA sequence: TGTGCCAGCAGTTTATCCTCCCCCGGGAACACTGAAGCTTTCTTT.

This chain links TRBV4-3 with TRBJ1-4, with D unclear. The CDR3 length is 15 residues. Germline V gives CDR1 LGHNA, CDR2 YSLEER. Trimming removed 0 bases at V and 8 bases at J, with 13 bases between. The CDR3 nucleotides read TGCGCCAGCAGCCAAGAAGGAAACGGGATAGAAAAACTGTTTTTT. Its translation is CASSQEGNGIEKLFF.

The CDR3 nucleotides read TGTGCCAGCGGGACAGGGGCTGGAAACACCATATATTTT. Amino acids: CASGTGAGNTIYF. The chain has TRBV11-2 and TRBJ1-3, with 10 bases aligning to TRBD1. CDR1 and CDR2 from the germline V gene are SGHAT and FQNNGV. Trimming removed 8 bases from V and 2 bases from J; junction bases left unmatched: 0. This CDR3 is 13 amino acids long.

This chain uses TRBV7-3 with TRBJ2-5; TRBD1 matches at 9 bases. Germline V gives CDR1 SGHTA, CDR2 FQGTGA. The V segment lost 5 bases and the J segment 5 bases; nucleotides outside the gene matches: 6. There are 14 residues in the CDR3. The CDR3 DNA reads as TGTGCCAGCAGCGCAACAGGGGGCGTGGAGACCCAGTACTTC. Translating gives CASSATGGVETQYF.

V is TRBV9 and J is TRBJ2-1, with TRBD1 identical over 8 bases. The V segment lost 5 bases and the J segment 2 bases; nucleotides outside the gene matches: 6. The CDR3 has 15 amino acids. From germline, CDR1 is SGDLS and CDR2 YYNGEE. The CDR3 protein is CASSFQGATYNEQFF. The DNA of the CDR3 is TGTGCCAGCAGTTTCCAGGGGGCCACCTACAATGAGCAGTTCTTC.